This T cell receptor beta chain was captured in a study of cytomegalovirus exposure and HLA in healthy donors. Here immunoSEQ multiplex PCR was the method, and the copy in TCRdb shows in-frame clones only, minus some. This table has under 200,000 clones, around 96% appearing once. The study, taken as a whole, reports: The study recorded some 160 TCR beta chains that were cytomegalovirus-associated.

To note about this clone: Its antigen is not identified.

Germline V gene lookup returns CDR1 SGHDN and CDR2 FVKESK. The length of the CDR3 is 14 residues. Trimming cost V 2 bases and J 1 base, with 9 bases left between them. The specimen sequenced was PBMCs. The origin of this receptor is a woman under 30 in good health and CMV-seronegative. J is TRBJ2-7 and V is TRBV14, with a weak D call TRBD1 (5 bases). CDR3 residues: CASSQPRQSYEQYF. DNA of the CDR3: TGTGCCAGCAGCCAACCTCGACAGTCCTACGAGCAGTACTTC.